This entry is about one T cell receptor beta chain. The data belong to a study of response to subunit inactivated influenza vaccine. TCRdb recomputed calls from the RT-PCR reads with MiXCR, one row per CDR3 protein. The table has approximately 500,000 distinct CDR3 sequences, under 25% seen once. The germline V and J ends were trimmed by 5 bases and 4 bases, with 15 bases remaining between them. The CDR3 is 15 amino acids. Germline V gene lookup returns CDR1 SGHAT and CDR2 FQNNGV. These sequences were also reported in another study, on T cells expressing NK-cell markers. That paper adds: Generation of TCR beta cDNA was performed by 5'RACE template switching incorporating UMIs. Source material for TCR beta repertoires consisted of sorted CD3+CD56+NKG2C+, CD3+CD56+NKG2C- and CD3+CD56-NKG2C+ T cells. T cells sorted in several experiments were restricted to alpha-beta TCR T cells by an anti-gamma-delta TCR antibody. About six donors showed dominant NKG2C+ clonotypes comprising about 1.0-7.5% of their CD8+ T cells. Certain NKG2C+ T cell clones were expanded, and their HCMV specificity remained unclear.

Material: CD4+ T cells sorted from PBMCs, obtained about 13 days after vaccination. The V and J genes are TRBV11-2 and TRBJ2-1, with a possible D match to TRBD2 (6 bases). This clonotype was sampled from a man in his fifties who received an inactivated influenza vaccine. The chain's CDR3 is CASSQGSGRYNEQFF. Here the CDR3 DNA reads TGTGCCAGCAGCCAGGGATCAGGGAGGTACAATGAGCAGTTCTTC. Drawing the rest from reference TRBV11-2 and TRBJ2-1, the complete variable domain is EAGVAQSPRYKIIEKRQSVAFWCNPISGHATLYWYQQILGQGPKLLIQFQNNGVVDDSQLPKDRFSAERLKGVDSTLKIQPAKLEDSAVYLCASSQGSGRYNEQFFGPGTRLTVL.